These 10 T cell receptor beta chains share one sample of origin, sequenced in a study of T-cell reconstitution after alpha-beta-depleted transplantation in children. TCRbeta library construction was performed incorporating unique molecular identifiers. TCRdb redid the calling of the PCR reads with MiXCR, one entry per CDR3 protein. In the table there are nearly 250,000 distinct CDR3 sequences, approximately 8% of which are singletons. Sequencing used PBMCs, mostly from graft donor cells, obtained 180 days after TCRalphabeta/CD19-depleted stem cell transplant. Source of these receptors: a male patient under 18 who had a stem cell transplant for acute lymphoblastic leukemia, so the T cells may come from the graft donor.

V usage is TRBV12-3 or TRBV12-4 and J usage is TRBJ2-7, with TRBD2 matching 9 bases. This CDR3 contains 17 residues. The CDR3 reads CTLSLGSGSPLSYEQYF. CDR3 coding DNA: TGTACCCTCAGTTTAGGTAGCGGGAGCCCACTCTCCTACGAGCAGTACTTC.

This clonotype was recorded at least ten times. Here the CDR3 reads CASSSVGQGIPGELFF. CDR3 DNA: TGTGCCAGCAGTTCCGTGGGACAGGGGATCCCCGGGGAGCTGTTTTTT. The rearrangement joins TRBV28 to TRBJ2-2; TRBD1 agrees at 10 bases. Losses at the gene ends were 4 bases for V and 6 bases for J; bases not matched to a gene: 8. Germline values: CDR1 MDHEN, CDR2 SYDVKM. There are 16 residues in the CDR3.

This clonotype was seen repeatedly, ten times or more. CDR3: CASSPRGSGNTIYF. CDR3 sequence (DNA): TGTGCCAGCAGTCCCCGAGGGTCCGGAAACACCATATATTTT. The gene calls are TRBV12-3 or TRBV12-4 and TRBJ1-3; D unclear. The CDR3 is made up of 14 amino acids. V lost 5 bases to trimming and J lost 4 bases, with 12 bases between them.

This rearrangement joins TRBV7-3 to TRBJ1-1; D perhaps matches TRBD1 (5 bases). Trimming took 1 base from V and 5 from J, leaving 14 bases between them. CDR1 SGHTA and CDR2 FQGTGA come from the germline V gene. This CDR3 comprises 15 residues. The CDR3 region has the DNA TGTGCCAGCAGCTTAAGGGCCGGCAGGGAGACTGAAGCTTTCTTT. Encoded protein: CASSLRAGRETEAFF.

This clonotype has a count of ten or more. V gene TRBV28 combines with J gene TRBJ2-7, with 7 bases matching TRBD1. Germline CDR1 and CDR2: MDHEN and SYDVKM. This CDR3 region has 16 residues. V was pared by 0 bases and J by 2 bases, with 7 bases of the junction left unmatched. The CDR3 DNA reads TGTGCCAGCAGTTTATGGGTTTGGGGACAGCCCTACGAGCAGTACTTC. Amino acids: CASSLWVWGQPYEQYF.

This clonotype was counted at least ten times. The chain joins TRBV6-1 to TRBJ1-6, with D uncertain. The germline gives CDR1 MNHNS, CDR2 SASEGT. This CDR3 region has 18 residues. V shed 2 bases and J shed 0 bases, with 14 bases lying between them. The CDR3 sequence: CASSEFRTGSSYNSPLHF. The DNA of the CDR3 is TGTGCCAGCAGTGAATTCCGGACGGGGAGCTCCTATAATTCACCCCTCCACTTT.

This clonotype occurred many times. The rearrangement links TRBV4-1 to TRBJ2-1, with 8 bases that match TRBD2. V lost 0 bases and J lost 8; bases outside the gene matches: 9. Per germline, CDR1 MGHRA and CDR2 YSYEKL. The CDR3 totals 16 residues. CDR3 sequence (DNA): TGCGCCAGCAGCCAAGATCTCGCGACTAGCGCCGATGAGCAGTTCTTC. It encodes CASSQDLATSADEQFF.

This clonotype was found many times. The V gene is TRBV2, the J gene TRBJ1-1; perhaps TRBD1 as D (6 bases). From germline, CDR1 is SNHLY and CDR2 FYNNEI. The CDR3 loop spans 10 amino acids. The ends were cut back, 9 bases at V and 7 bases at J, with 9 bases in the middle. The CDR3 region is CAREGDEAFF. The CDR3 DNA reads TGTGCCAGGGAGGGGGATGAAGCTTTCTTT.

This clonotype has at least ten counts. The CDR3 DNA follows: TGTGCCAGCAGTCTTTTACCCTCTGGGGCCAACGTCCTGACTTTC. Translated, it gives CASSLLPSGANVLTF. The chain carries TRBV28 and TRBJ2-6, with D hard to call. Germline V gives CDR1 MDHEN, CDR2 SYDVKM. V gave up 5 bases and J gave up 0 bases, with 8 bases separating them. The CDR3 runs 15 residues.

This clonotype showed up many times. The chain joins TRBV28 to TRBJ2-3; 10 bases are shared with TRBD2. Per germline, CDR1 MDHEN and CDR2 SYDVKM. This CDR3 is 14 amino acids long. The ends lost 8 bases at V and 8 bases at J; junction bases unmatched: 10. CDR3 DNA: TGTGCCAGCCACCAGGGAGCGGGAGGGGTTACGCAGTATTTT. This translates into CASHQGAGGVTQYF.